This T cell receptor beta chain came from a study of vaccination and CD4 T cells after COVID-19. Study summary: Everyone enrolled got two doses of BNT162b2 or mRNA-1273 vaccine. Post-vaccine sampling followed dose two by a median 72 days (range 14 to 241). Each control was exposed to a CEFX pool, an HIV-1 Nef pool, or no peptide at all. Whole-study findings and limits: Among those convalescent, a median roughly 89% of reactive clones emerged solely post-vaccination.

This CDR3 is 13 amino acids long. The J segment lost 8 bases and the V segment lost 2 bases, leaving 3 bases of the junction unmatched. Germline lookup yields CDR1 MNHEY and CDR2 SVGEGT. This clonotype was counted between two and nine times. What it recognizes is unknown. The treatment was: approximately 9-day PBMC culture with coronavirus spike peptide pools or control peptides (ViraFEST assay). CD4+ T cells that had been cultured provided DNA sequenced with the Oncomine TCR Beta short-read assay. TCRdb recomputed calls from the PCR reads with MiXCR, one row per CDR3 protein. The sample contains fewer than 3,000 distinct CDR3 sequences, over 75% of which appear only once.

Sequenced sample: CD4+ T cells from blood, cultured in vitro. This sequence was found in a human donor who had recovered from COVID-19. V and J are TRBV6-2 or TRBV6-3 and TRBJ1-2; 9 bases align to TRBD1. CDR3: CASSYRTGEGYTF. CDR3 bases: TGTGCCAGCAGTTACCGGACAGGGGAGGGCTACACCTTC.